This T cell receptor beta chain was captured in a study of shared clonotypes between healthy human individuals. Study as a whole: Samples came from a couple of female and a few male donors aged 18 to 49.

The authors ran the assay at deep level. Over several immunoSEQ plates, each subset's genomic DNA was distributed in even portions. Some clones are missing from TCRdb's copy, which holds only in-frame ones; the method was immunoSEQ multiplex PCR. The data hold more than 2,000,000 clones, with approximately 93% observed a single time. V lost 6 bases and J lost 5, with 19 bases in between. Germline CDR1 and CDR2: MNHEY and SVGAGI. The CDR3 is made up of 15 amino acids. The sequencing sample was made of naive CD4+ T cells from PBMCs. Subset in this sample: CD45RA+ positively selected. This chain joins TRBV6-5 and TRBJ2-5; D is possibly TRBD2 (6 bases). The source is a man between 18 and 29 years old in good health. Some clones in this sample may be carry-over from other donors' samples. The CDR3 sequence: CASSRSGRESETQYF. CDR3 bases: TGTGCCAGCAGCCGCTCGGGGCGGGAATCGGAGACCCAGTACTTC.